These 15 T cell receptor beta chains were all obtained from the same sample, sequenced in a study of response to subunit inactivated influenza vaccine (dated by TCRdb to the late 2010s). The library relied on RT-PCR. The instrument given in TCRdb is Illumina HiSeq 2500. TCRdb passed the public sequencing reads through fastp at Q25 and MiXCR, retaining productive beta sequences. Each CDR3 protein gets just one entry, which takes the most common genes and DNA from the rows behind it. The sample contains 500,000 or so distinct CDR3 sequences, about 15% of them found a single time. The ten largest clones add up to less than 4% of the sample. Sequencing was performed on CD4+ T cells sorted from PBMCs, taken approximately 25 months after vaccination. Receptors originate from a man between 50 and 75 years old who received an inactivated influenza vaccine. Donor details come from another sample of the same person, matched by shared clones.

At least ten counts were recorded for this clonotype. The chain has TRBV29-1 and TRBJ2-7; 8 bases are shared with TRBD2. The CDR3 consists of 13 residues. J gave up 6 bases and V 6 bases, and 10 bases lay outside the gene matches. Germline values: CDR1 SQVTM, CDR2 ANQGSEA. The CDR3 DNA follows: TGCAGCGTCAAGCGGGAGATTTCGGGCGAGCAGTACTTC. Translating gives CSVKREISGEQYF.

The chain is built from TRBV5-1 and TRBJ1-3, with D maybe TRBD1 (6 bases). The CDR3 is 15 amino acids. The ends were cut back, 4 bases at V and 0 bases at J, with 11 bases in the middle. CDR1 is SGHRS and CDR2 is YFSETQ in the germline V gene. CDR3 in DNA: TGCGCCAGCAGCACCGGGACATCCTCTGGAAACACCATATATTTT. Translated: CASSTGTSSGNTIYF.

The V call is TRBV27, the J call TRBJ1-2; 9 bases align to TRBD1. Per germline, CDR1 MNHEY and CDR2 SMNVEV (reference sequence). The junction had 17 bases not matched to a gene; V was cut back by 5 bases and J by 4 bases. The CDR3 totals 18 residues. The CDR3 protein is CASSTYRGRGPRGYGYTF. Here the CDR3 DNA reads TGTGCCAGCAGTACATACAGGGGGCGGGGGCCTAGAGGCTATGGCTACACCTTC.

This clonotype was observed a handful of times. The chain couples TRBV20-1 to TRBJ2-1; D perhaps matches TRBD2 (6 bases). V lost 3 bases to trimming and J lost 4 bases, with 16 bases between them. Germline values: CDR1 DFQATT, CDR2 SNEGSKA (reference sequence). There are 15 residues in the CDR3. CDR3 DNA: TGCAGTGCTAGCCCCATAAATCGGGGGTACAATGAGCAGTTCTTC. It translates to CSASPINRGYNEQFF.

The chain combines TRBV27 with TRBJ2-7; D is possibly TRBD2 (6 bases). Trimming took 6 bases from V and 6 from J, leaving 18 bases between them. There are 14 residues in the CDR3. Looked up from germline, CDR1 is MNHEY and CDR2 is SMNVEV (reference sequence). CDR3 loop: CASSRGLPSSEQYF. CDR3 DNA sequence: TGTGCCAGCAGCCGAGGACTACCTTCTAGCGAGCAGTACTTC.

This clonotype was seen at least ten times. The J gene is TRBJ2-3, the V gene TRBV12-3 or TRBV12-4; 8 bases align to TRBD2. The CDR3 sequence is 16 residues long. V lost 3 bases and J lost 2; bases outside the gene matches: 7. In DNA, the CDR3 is TGTGCCAGCAGTTTTTGGCTAGCGGGTTTCACAGATACGCAGTATTTT. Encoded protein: CASSFWLAGFTDTQYF.

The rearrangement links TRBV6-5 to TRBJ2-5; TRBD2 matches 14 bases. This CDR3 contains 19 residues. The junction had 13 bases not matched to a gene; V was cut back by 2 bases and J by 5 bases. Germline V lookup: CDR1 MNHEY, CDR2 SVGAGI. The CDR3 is CASSYAAPGTSGRLETQYF. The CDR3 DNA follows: TGTGCCAGCAGTTACGCCGCCCCTGGGACTAGCGGGAGATTGGAGACCCAGTACTTC.

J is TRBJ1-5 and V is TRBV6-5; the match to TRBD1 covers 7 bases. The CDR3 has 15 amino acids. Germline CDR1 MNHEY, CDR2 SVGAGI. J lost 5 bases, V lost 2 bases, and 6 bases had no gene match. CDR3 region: CASSYGTVGDQPQHF. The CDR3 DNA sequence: TGTGCCAGCAGTTACGGGACAGTCGGGGATCAGCCCCAGCATTTT.

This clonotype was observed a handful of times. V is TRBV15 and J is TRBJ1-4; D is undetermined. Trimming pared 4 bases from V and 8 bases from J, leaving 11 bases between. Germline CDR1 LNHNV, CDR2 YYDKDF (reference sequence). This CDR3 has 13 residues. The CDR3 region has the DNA TGTGCCACCAGCATTGGGCGGAGAGAAAAACTGTTTTTT. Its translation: CATSIGRREKLFF.

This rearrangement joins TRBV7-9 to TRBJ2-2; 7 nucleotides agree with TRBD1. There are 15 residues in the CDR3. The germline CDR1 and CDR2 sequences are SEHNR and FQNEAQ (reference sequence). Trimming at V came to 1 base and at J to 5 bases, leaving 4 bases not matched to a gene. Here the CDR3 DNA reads TGTGCCAGCAGCTTAGAGGGGACAGTGACCGGGGAGCTGTTTTTT. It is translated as CASSLEGTVTGELFF.

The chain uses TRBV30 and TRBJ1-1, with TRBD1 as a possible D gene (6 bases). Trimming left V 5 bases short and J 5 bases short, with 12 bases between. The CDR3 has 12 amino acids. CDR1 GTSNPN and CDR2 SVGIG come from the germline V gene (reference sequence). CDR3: CAWGRGGTEAFF. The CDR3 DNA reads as TGTGCCTGGGGTAGGGGGGGAACTGAAGCTTTCTTT.

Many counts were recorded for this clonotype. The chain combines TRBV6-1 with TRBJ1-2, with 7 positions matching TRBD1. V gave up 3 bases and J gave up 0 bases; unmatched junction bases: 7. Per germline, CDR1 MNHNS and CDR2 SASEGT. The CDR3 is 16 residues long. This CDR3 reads CASSDAGQAPNYGYTF. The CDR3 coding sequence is TGTGCCAGCAGTGACGCCGGACAGGCGCCTAACTATGGCTACACCTTC.

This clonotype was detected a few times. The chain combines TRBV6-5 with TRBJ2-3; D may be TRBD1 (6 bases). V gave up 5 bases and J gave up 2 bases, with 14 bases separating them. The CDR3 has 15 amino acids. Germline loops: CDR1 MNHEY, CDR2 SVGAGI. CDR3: CASSHKDRFTDTQYF. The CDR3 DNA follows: TGTGCCAGCAGTCACAAGGACAGATTCACAGATACGCAGTATTTT.

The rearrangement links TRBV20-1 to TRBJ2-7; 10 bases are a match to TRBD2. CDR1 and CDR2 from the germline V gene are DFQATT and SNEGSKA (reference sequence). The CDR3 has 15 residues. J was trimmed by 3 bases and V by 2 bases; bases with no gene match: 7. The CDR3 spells CSARSASGSNYEQYF. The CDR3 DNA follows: TGCAGTGCTAGATCCGCTAGCGGGAGTAACTACGAGCAGTACTTC.

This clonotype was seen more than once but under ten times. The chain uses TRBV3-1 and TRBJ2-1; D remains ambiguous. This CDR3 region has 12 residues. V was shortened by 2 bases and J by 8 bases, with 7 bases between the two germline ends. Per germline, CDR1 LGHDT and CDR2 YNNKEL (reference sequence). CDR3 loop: CASSQLGDEQFF. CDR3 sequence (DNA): TGTGCCAGCAGCCAACTAGGCGATGAGCAGTTCTTC.